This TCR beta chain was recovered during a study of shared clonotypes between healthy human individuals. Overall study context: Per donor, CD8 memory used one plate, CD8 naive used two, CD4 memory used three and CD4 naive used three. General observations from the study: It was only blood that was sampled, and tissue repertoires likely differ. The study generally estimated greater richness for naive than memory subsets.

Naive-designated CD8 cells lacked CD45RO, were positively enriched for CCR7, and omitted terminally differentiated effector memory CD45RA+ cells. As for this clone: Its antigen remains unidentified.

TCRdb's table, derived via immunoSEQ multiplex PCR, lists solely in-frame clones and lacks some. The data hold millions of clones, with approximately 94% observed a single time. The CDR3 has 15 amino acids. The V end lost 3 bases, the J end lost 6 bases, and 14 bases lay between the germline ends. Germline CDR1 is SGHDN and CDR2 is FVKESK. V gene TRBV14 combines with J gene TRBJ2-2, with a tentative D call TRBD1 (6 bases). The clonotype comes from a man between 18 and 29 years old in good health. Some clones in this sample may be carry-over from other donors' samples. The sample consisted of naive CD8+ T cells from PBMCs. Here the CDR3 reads CASSHGQGKAGELFF. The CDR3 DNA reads TGTGCCAGCAGCCACGGGCAGGGGAAGGCCGGGGAGCTGTTTTTT. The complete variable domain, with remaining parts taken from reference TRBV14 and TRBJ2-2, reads EAGVTQFPSHSVIEKGQTVTLRCDPISGHDNLYWYRRVMGKEIKFLLHFVKESKQDESGMPNNRFLAERTGGTYSTLKVQPAELEDSGVYFCASSHGQGKAGELFFGEGSRLTVL.